The 23 T cell receptor beta chains given below trace back to one sample, sequenced in a study of chemoradiotherapy in HPV16-positive cancers. Libraries were prepared by immunoSEQ multiplex PCR; TCRdb keeps only in-frame clonotypes and omits some of them. The sample includes around 17,000 clones, about 74% seen only once; the top ten take 8%. The material was tumor tissue, obtained from a patient who underwent chemoradiotherapy. These receptors were obtained from a human donor with HPV-associated anogenital cancer.

The chain employs TRBV10-2 and TRBJ2-1; 10 bases are shared with TRBD1. Trimming took 6 bases from V and 7 from J; bases not matched to a gene: 27. The CDR3 sequence is 21 residues long. Germline V gives CDR1 WSHSY, CDR2 SAAADI. This chain's CDR3 is CASSSALGSRSPGQGRNEQFF. CDR3 DNA: TGCGCCAGCAGCTCAGCTTTGGGGTCACGTTCGCCGGGACAGGGGCGAAATGAGCAGTTCTTC.

This chain joins TRBV6-6 and TRBJ2-5; maybe TRBD2 (6 bases). Trimming left V 0 bases short and J 4 bases short, with 12 bases between. The CDR3 covers 15 residues. Germline CDR1 MNHNY, CDR2 SVGAGI (reference sequence). In DNA, the CDR3 is TGTGCCAGCAGTTACTCGATAGAGGGAGGAGAGACCCAGTACTTC. It is translated as CASSYSIEGGETQYF.

This clone was detected a few times. The rearrangement joins TRBV6-6 to TRBJ2-7; D may be TRBD1 (6 bases). The CDR3 is 15 amino acids. V lost 0 bases, J lost 2 bases, and 11 bases lay in between. Germline lookup yields CDR1 MNHNY and CDR2 SVGAGI (reference sequence). CDR3 loop: CASSYSNKGAYEQYF. The CDR3 nucleotides are TGTGCCAGCAGTTACTCTAACAAGGGGGCCTACGAGCAGTACTTC.

V usage is TRBV4-2 and J usage is TRBJ2-5, with TRBD2 matching over 16 bases. The germline V gene encodes CDR1 LGHNA and CDR2 YNFKEQ. The CDR3 spans 19 residues. After removal of 1 base from V and 5 bases from J, the junction contained 10 bases not matched to a gene. The CDR3 is CASSQVGTSGGAGVETQYF. In DNA, the CDR3 is TGTGCCAGCAGCCAAGTCGGGACTAGCGGGGGGGCCGGCGTGGAGACCCAGTACTTC.

The chain recombines TRBV28 with TRBJ2-5; no firm D call. V lost 8 bases and J 2 bases, leaving 9 bases between the germline ends. This CDR3 contains 12 residues. The germline V gene encodes CDR1 MDHEN and CDR2 SYDVKM. The CDR3 loop reads CASGVLQETQYF. The CDR3 DNA reads as TGTGCCAGCGGGGTGTTACAAGAGACCCAGTACTTC.

The gene calls are TRBV30 and TRBJ1-5, with TRBD1 matching over 12 bases. With V trimmed by 0 bases and J by 6 bases, 6 bases remained unmatched. Germline V CDR1 and CDR2: GTSNPN, SVGIG (reference sequence). CDR3 size: 16 residues. The DNA of the CDR3 is TGTGCCTGGAGTGTACCCGGGACAGGGGGCGGTCAGCCCCAGCATTTT. Translating it yields CAWSVPGTGGGQPQHF.

The table lists this clone with a few counts. The genes are TRBV29-1 and TRBJ2-7; D possibly corresponds to TRBD1 (5 bases). V shed 4 bases and J shed 3 bases, with 16 bases lying between them. Germline CDR1 and CDR2: SQVTM and ANQGSEA. There are 14 residues in the CDR3. In nucleotides, the CDR3 is TGCAGCGTTGTAGGGGATACATTAAGCTACGAGCAGTACTTC. This sequence encodes CSVVGDTLSYEQYF.

The gene calls are TRBV28 and TRBJ1-2; a weak D match, TRBD1 (6 bases). V gave up 7 bases and J gave up 4 bases, with 13 bases separating them. CDR3 length: 13 amino acids. CDR1 is MDHEN and CDR2 is SYDVKM in the germline V gene. CDR3 residues: CASTMGGLYGYTF. The CDR3 DNA sequence: TGTGCCAGCACCATGGGGGGGCTCTATGGCTACACCTTC.

The chain carries TRBV2 and TRBJ2-2; D is tentatively TRBD1 or TRBD2 (5 bases each). The V gene's germline CDR1 is SNHLY and CDR2 FYNNEI. V was trimmed by 7 bases and J by 5 bases, leaving 11 bases between them. The CDR3 loop spans 13 amino acids. CDR3 region: CASNRGVTGELFF. The DNA of the CDR3 is TGTGCCAGCAATAGAGGGGTGACCGGGGAGCTGTTTTTT.

As DNA, the CDR3 is TGTGCCAGTAGTCCGCCGGGACCCGAGGGGCATACGCAGTATTTT. As protein: CASSPPGPEGHTQYF. The V gene is TRBV19, the J gene TRBJ2-3; D may be TRBD1 or TRBD2 (5 bases each). Deletions cut 5 bases from V and 7 bases from J, with 19 bases between. The CDR3 is 15 amino acids. Germline V gene sequence: CDR1 LNHDA, CDR2 SQIVND (reference sequence).

The gene calls are TRBV6-4 and TRBJ2-3, with D perhaps matching TRBD1 (6 bases). CDR1 and CDR2 from the germline V gene are MRHNA and SNTAGT. V lost 6 bases to trimming and J lost 2 bases, with 9 bases between them. The CDR3 consists of 13 residues. CDR3 coding DNA: TGTGCCAGCAGCCGGGACATCACAGATACGCAGTATTTT. Protein product: CASSRDITDTQYF.

The gene calls are TRBV5-6 and TRBJ2-2; D is unclear. The CDR3 covers 13 residues. V was cut by 4 bases and J by 0 bases, with 4 bases left in between. CDR1 and CDR2 (germline): SGHDT, YYEEEE. CDR3 bases: TGTGCCAGCAGCCCCTCGAACACCGGGGAGCTGTTTTTT. Translated, it gives CASSPSNTGELFF. The full variable domain, its missing parts supplied by reference TRBV5-6 and TRBJ2-2, is DAGVTQSPTHLIKTRGQQVTLRCSPKSGHDTVSWYQQALGQGPQFIFQYYEEEERQRGNFPDRFSGHQFPNYSSELNVNALLLGDSALYLCASSPSNTGELFFGEGSRLTVL.

The gene calls are TRBV19 and TRBJ2-5, with 8 bases lining up with TRBD1. From germline, CDR1 is LNHDA and CDR2 SQIVND (reference sequence). The CDR3 sequence is 14 residues long. Trimming removed 7 bases from V and 2 bases from J; junction bases left unmatched: 6. The CDR3 here is CASTDRGVQETQYF. The CDR3 DNA reads TGTGCCAGTACCGACAGGGGAGTTCAAGAGACCCAGTACTTC.

Relative to its sample, this clone is medium-sized. The chain links TRBV2 to TRBJ1-5; a possible D gene is TRBD1 (5 bases). Looked up from germline, CDR1 is SNHLY and CDR2 is FYNNEI. This CDR3 spans 13 amino acids. V lost 6 bases to trimming and J lost 5 bases, with 11 bases between them. The CDR3 DNA reads TGTGCCAGCAGAGGGACGGGAGATCAGCCCCAGCATTTT. This translates into CASRGTGDQPQHF.

The chain joins TRBV7-8 to TRBJ2-7; 9 nucleotides agree with TRBD2. Trimming removed 5 bases from V and 1 base from J; junction bases left unmatched: 3. CDR1 is SGHVS, CDR2 FQNEAQ, per germline. The CDR3 is 14 residues long. Here the CDR3 DNA reads TGTGCCAGCAGCCGTAGCGGGAGTTCCTACGAGCAGTACTTC. Its protein product is CASSRSGSSYEQYF. Drawing the rest from reference TRBV7-8 and TRBJ2-7, the complete variable domain is GAGVSQSPRYKVAKRGQDVALRCDPISGHVSLFWYQQALGQGPEFLTYFQNEAQLDKSGLPSDRFFAERPEGSVSTLKIQRTQQEDSAVYLCASSRSGSSYEQYFGPGTRLTVT.

V gene TRBV12-5 combines with J gene TRBJ2-1; D is ambiguous. CDR3 length: 12 amino acids. Trimming removed 4 bases at V and 4 bases at J, with 5 bases between. CDR1 is LGHNT and CDR2 is FRNRAP in the germline V gene. The DNA of the CDR3 is TGTGCTAGTGGTTGGGGATACAATGAGCAGTTCTTC. Encoded protein: CASGWGYNEQFF.

V gene TRBV4-1 combines with J gene TRBJ2-3; D not resolved. V was cut by 0 bases and J by 6 bases, with 16 bases left in between. Germline V gene sequence: CDR1 MGHRA, CDR2 YSYEKL. CDR3 size: 16 residues. This CDR3 reads CASSQDMAREVDTQYF. The CDR3 nucleotides are TGCGCCAGCAGCCAAGATATGGCCCGTGAAGTGGATACGCAGTATTTT.

The chain combines TRBV7-2 with TRBJ2-7, with D possibly being TRBD1 (5 bases). Germline V lookup: CDR1 SGHTA, CDR2 FQGNSA. V lost 1 base to trimming and J lost 4 bases, with 11 bases between them. There are 14 residues in the CDR3. CDR3 in DNA: TGTGCCAGCAGCTTAGATTGGGGCACTTACGAGCAGTACTTC. Its translation: CASSLDWGTYEQYF.

This clone has more than one count but fewer than ten. The V gene is TRBV7-2, the J gene TRBJ2-1; unclear D gene. In germline, CDR1 is SGHTA, CDR2 FQGNSA. Trimming cost V 1 base and J 2 bases, with 9 bases left between them. CDR3 length: 15 amino acids. As DNA, the CDR3 is TGTGCCAGCAGCTTAGTAAAGGGAACCTACAATGAGCAGTTCTTC. Translation: CASSLVKGTYNEQFF.

The chain joins TRBV28 to TRBJ2-7; D gene uncertain. Per the germline V gene, CDR1 is MDHEN and CDR2 is SYDVKM. V lost 3 bases and J lost 5, with 5 bases in between. The CDR3 has 11 residues. For the CDR3, the DNA is TGTGCCAGCAGTTTCGCAGACGAGCAGTACTTC. It encodes CASSFADEQYF.

The V call is TRBV10-3, the J call TRBJ1-2; 7 bases align to TRBD1. Per germline, CDR1 ENHRY and CDR2 SYGVKD. J lost 4 bases, V lost 6 bases, and 8 bases had no gene match. The CDR3 consists of 14 residues. The CDR3: CAIRPQGSFYGYTF. The CDR3 bases are TGTGCCATCAGACCACAGGGGTCTTTCTATGGCTACACCTTC.

The V and J genes are TRBV7-3 and TRBJ1-1; D is perhaps TRBD1 (6 bases). This CDR3 contains 15 residues. The V gene lost 8 bases and the J gene lost 0 bases, with 16 bases spanning the gap. CDR1 SGHTA and CDR2 FQGTGA come from the germline V gene. CDR3 protein: CASGQLGQLNTEAFF. In nucleotides, the CDR3 is TGTGCCAGCGGACAACTCGGACAGCTGAACACTGAAGCTTTCTTT.

This clone has more than one count but fewer than ten. This sequence joins TRBV28 and TRBJ1-1, with D perhaps TRBD1 (5 bases). Per the germline V gene, CDR1 is MDHEN and CDR2 is SYDVKM. This CDR3 is 15 amino acids long. V lost 6 bases and J 5 bases, leaving 19 bases between the germline ends. Here the CDR3 reads CASSSGWGSGTEAFF. CDR3 DNA sequence: TGTGCCAGCAGCTCTGGGTGGGGGTCTGGAACTGAAGCTTTCTTT. Full variable domain (rest looked up from reference TRBV28 and TRBJ1-1): DVKVTQSSRYLVKRTGEKVFLECVQDMDHENMFWYRQDPGLGLRLIYFSYDVKMKEKGDIPEGYSVSREKKERFSLILESASTNQTSMYLCASSSGWGSGTEAFFGQGTRLTVV.